The 21 T cell receptor beta chains reported below all come from one sample, sequenced in a study of technical replicates of blood from a handful of donors listed by TCRdb under 2017. Receptor libraries were prepared by the immunoSEQ multiplex PCR assay. In its TCRdb copy, this immuneACCESS table keeps in-frame sequences only and misses some clones. Where compared with another copy, unresolved V genes explain less than half of these, and the others have no known cause. This sample has some 80,000 clones in its table, and 85% to 95% of those were observed once. The ten largest account for over 0.4% of the sample. The material sequenced was T cells isolated from PBMCs. The receptors originated from a human donor in good health.

The CDR3 loop is CASSPGTSYLDTQYF. The CDR3 coding sequence is TGTGCCAGCAGCCCCGGGACTAGCTATCTAGATACGCAGTATTTT. The chain is built from TRBV11-3 and TRBJ2-3, with 9 nucleotides matching TRBD2. Germline CDR1 SGHNT, CDR2 YENEEA. This CDR3 is 15 amino acids long. V trimming: 5 bases; J trimming: 5 bases; junction bases outside the gene matches: 8.

The genes are TRBV5-5 and TRBJ1-5, with 9 bases that match TRBD1. The CDR3 runs 18 residues. The V gene end was trimmed by 3 bases and the J gene end by 6 bases; junction bases not matched to a gene: 16. Germline assignment: CDR1 SGHKS and CDR2 YYEKEE (reference sequence). CDR3 sequence (DNA): TGTGCCAGCAGCTCACTCATGGCACAGGGGGCGCTGAGTCAGCCCCAGCATTTT. Protein sequence: CASSSLMAQGALSQPQHF. The full variable domain, its missing parts supplied by reference TRBV5-5 and TRBJ1-5, is DAGVTQSPTHLIKTRGQQVTLRCSPISGHKSVSWYQQVLGQGPQFIFQYYEKEERGRGNFPDRFSARQFPNYSSELNVNALLLGDSALYLCASSSLMAQGALSQPQHFGDGTRLSIL.

This clone was seen just once. This rearrangement joins TRBV19 to TRBJ1-3; TRBD1 matches at 7 bases. Looked up from germline, CDR1 is LNHDA and CDR2 is SQIVND (reference sequence). V gave up 5 bases and J gave up 3 bases; unmatched junction bases: 7. The CDR3 has 15 amino acids. The CDR3 loop reads CASSAHRGVGNTIYF. CDR3 bases: TGTGCCAGTAGTGCCCACAGGGGAGTTGGAAACACCATATATTTT.

The V gene is TRBV9, the J gene TRBJ2-3; D remains unclear. The CDR3 loop spans 11 amino acids. V shed 0 bases and J shed 9 bases, with 5 bases lying between them. The germline V gene encodes CDR1 SGDLS and CDR2 YYNGEE. Here the CDR3 DNA reads TGTGCCAGCAGCGTAGTCGGGACGCAGTATTTT. Protein sequence: CASSVVGTQYF.

The V gene is TRBV6-5, the J gene TRBJ2-3, with no clear D. Germline CDR1 and CDR2: MNHEY and SVGAGI. Trimming took 0 bases from V and 6 from J, leaving 4 bases between them. This CDR3 has 12 residues. Here the CDR3 reads CASSYSGDTQYF. CDR3 bases: TGTGCCAGCAGTTACTCCGGTGATACGCAGTATTTT.

V gene TRBV28 combines with J gene TRBJ1-1; perhaps TRBD1 as D (6 bases). The V end lost 6 bases, the J end lost 2 bases, and 13 bases lay between the germline ends. There are 14 residues in the CDR3. Germline-derived CDR1 and CDR2 are MDHEN and SYDVKM. CDR3 in DNA: TGTGCCAGCAGACCTCCGGGACATAACACTGAAGCTTTCTTT. It translates to CASRPPGHNTEAFF.

This chain uses TRBV30 with TRBJ2-3; 9 bases map to TRBD2. CDR1 and CDR2 from the germline V gene are GTSNPN and SVGIG (reference sequence). Trimming removed 3 bases from V and 4 bases from J; junction bases left unmatched: 5. The CDR3 sequence is 14 residues long. CDR3 bases: TGTGCCTGGAGAAGCGGGAGGTTGTCAGATACGCAGTATTTT. Protein sequence: CAWRSGRLSDTQYF.

The chain recombines TRBV11-3 with TRBJ2-5; 14 nucleotides match TRBD2. Germline V gene lookup returns CDR1 SGHNT and CDR2 YENEEA. The ends lost 5 bases at V and 3 bases at J; junction bases unmatched: 5. The CDR3 is 16 amino acids. In DNA form, the CDR3 reads TGTGCCAGCAGCCCACCGGGACTAGCGGGAGAAGAGACCCAGTACTTC. Translation gives CASSPPGLAGEETQYF.

The chain carries TRBV6-5 and TRBJ2-2; TRBD2 aligns across 11 bases. CDR1 is MNHEY and CDR2 is SVGAGI in the germline V gene. This CDR3 comprises 16 residues. V lost 4 bases, J lost 1 base, and 2 bases stayed unmatched. The CDR3 loop reads CASSWGLAVNTGELFF. For the CDR3, the DNA is TGTGCCAGCAGTTGGGGACTAGCGGTGAACACCGGGGAGCTGTTTTTT.

The chain recombines TRBV9 with TRBJ2-1; no reliable D call. V was cut by 0 bases and J by 4 bases, with 11 bases left in between. The CDR3 length is 15 residues. Germline lookup yields CDR1 SGDLS and CDR2 YYNGEE. The CDR3 nucleotides read TGTGCCAGCAGCGTAGCACTACCCAATTACAATGAGCAGTTCTTC. Protein: CASSVALPNYNEQFF.

This rearrangement joins TRBV7-9 to TRBJ2-1; D unresolved. Per germline, CDR1 SEHNR and CDR2 FQNEAQ (reference sequence). CDR3 length: 15 amino acids. V lost 6 bases and J lost 8, with 20 bases in between. The CDR3 here is CASRQSGSLWDEQFF. CDR3 in DNA: TGTGCCAGCAGACAATCCGGGTCCCTATGGGATGAGCAGTTCTTC.

The chain employs TRBV7-2 and TRBJ2-2; TRBD2 matches at 9 bases. CDR1 and CDR2 (germline): SGHTA, FQGNSA. CDR3 length equals 15 residues. V lost 3 bases to trimming and J lost 2 bases; unmatched junction nucleotides: 1. Here the CDR3 DNA reads TGTGCCAGCAGCTTTAGCGGGAGCAACACCGGGGAGCTGTTTTTT. Translating gives CASSFSGSNTGELFF. The full variable domain, in which reference TRBV7-2 and TRBJ2-2 provide the parts outside the CDR3, is GAGVSQSPSNKVTEKGKDVELRCDPISGHTALYWYRQSLGQGLEFLIYFQGNSAPDKSGLPSDRFSAERTGGSVSTLTIQRTQQEDSAVYLCASSFSGSNTGELFFGEGSRLTVL.

This chain uses TRBV19 with TRBJ2-7; TRBD1 might be the D (6 bases). The CDR3 length is 12 residues. V was pared by 8 bases and J by 5 bases, with 13 bases between. Germline V lookup: CDR1 LNHDA, CDR2 SQIVND (reference sequence). In DNA form, the CDR3 reads TGTGCCAGTGGCCAGGGGTTGGACGAGCAGTACTTC. Translation gives CASGQGLDEQYF.

This sequence joins TRBV19 and TRBJ1-2; 8 bases map to TRBD1. The J segment lost 4 bases and the V segment lost 6 bases, leaving 4 bases of the junction unmatched. Per the germline V gene, CDR1 is LNHDA and CDR2 is SQIVND (reference sequence). The CDR3 consists of 13 residues. CDR3 nucleotide sequence: TGTGCCAGTAGGGGACAGGCAGTCTATGGCTACACCTTC. Its translation is CASRGQAVYGYTF.

The chain combines TRBV15 with TRBJ2-3, with 7 positions matching TRBD2. Germline V gene lookup returns CDR1 LNHNV and CDR2 YYDKDF (reference sequence). The CDR3 length is 15 residues. The J segment lost 2 bases and the V segment lost 4 bases, leaving 6 bases of the junction unmatched. The CDR3 reads CATSTGGLFTDTQYF. The CDR3 DNA reads as TGTGCCACCAGCACGGGGGGACTATTCACAGATACGCAGTATTTT. Supplemented by reference TRBV15 and TRBJ2-3, the full variable domain reads DAMVIQNPRYQVTQFGKPVTLSCSQTLNHNVMYWYQQKSSQAPKLLFHYYDKDFNNEADTPDNFQSRRPNTSFCFLDIRSPGLGDTAMYLCATSTGGLFTDTQYFGPGTRLTVL.

This chain uses TRBV19 with TRBJ1-4, with a possible D match to TRBD1 (6 bases). The V end was cut by 3 bases, the J end by 13 bases, with 15 bases between. The CDR3 totals 13 residues. Germline CDR1 is LNHDA and CDR2 is SQIVND (reference sequence). The CDR3 DNA reads TGTGCCAGTAGTATTGGAGGACAGCGTATACTGTTTTTT. Residues: CASSIGGQRILFF.

The chain carries TRBV2 and TRBJ2-1; 7 nucleotides line up with TRBD2. Looked up from germline, CDR1 is SNHLY and CDR2 is FYNNEI. V gave up 1 base and J gave up 0 bases; unmatched junction bases: 3. CDR3 length equals 16 residues. CDR3 DNA sequence: TGTGCCAGCAGTGAAGTGGGCGGGAGCTCCTACAATGAGCAGTTCTTC. Encoded protein: CASSEVGGSSYNEQFF. The variable domain in full, completed from reference TRBV2 and TRBJ2-1, reads EPEVTQTPSHQVTQMGQEVILRCVPISNHLYFYWYRQILGQKVEFLVSFYNNEISEKSEIFDDQFSVERPDGSNFTLKIRSTKLEDSAMYFCASSEVGGSSYNEQFFGPGTRLTVL.

V and J are TRBV7-3 and TRBJ1-1; no firm D call. This CDR3 has 13 residues. Trimming removed 3 bases from V and 0 bases from J, with 5 bases in between. Germline CDR1 and CDR2: SGHTA and FQGTGA. CDR3 sequence reads: CASSFSVNTEAFF. CDR3 in DNA: TGTGCCAGCAGCTTTTCAGTGAACACTGAAGCTTTCTTT.

The chain is built from TRBV5-4 and TRBJ2-1; 7 bases match TRBD2. Germline V lookup: CDR1 SGHNT, CDR2 YYREEE (reference sequence). The CDR3 has 16 amino acids. V was pared by 5 bases and J by 8 bases, with 16 bases of the junction left unmatched. The CDR3 sequence: CASSHQGGGSGDEQFF. DNA for the CDR3: TGTGCCAGCAGTCACCAGGGTGGCGGGAGCGGGGATGAGCAGTTCTTC.

The genes are TRBV5-1 and TRBJ2-5, with D possibly matching TRBD2 (6 bases). The germline V and J ends were trimmed by 4 bases and 3 bases, with 13 bases remaining between them. Germline V lookup: CDR1 SGHRS, CDR2 YFSETQ. The CDR3 runs 14 residues. In DNA form, the CDR3 reads TGCGCCAGCAGCGCCCTTTTAGCGGAAGAGACCCAGTACTTC. This sequence encodes CASSALLAEETQYF.

The V gene is TRBV28, the J gene TRBJ2-5; D is undetermined. The germline V gene has CDR1 MDHEN and CDR2 SYDVKM. V was trimmed by 4 bases and J by 2 bases, leaving 23 bases between them. The CDR3 extends over 18 amino acids. The CDR3 spells CASSSVFAVSLYQETQYF. The CDR3 bases are TGTGCCAGCAGTTCCGTCTTTGCGGTTTCTCTCTATCAAGAGACCCAGTACTTC.